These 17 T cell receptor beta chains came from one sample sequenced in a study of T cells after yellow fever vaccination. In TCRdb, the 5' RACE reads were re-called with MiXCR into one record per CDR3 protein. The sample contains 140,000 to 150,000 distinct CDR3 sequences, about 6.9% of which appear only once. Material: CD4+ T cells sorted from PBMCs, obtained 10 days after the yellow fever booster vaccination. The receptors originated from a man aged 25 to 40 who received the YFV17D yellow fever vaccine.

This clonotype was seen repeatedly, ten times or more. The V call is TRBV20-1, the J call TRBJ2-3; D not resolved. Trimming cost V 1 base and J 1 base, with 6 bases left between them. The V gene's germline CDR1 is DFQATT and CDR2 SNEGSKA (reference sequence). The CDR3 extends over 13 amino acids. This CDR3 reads CSARVAGTDTQYF. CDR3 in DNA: TGCAGTGCTAGAGTTGCGGGCACAGATACGCAGTATTTT.

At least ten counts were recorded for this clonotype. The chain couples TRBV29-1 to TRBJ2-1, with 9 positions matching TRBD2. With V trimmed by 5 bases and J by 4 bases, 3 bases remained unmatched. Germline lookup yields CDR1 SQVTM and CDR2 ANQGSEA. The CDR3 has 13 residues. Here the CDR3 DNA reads TGCAGCGTTCCCCTAGCGGGATACAATGAGCAGTTCTTC. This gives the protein CSVPLAGYNEQFF.

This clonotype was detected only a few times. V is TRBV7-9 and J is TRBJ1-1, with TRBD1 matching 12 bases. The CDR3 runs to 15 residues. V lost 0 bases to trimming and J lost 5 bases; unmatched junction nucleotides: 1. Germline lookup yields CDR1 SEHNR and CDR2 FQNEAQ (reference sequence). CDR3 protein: CASSLAGQGATEAFF. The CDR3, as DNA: TGTGCCAGCAGCTTAGCGGGACAGGGGGCGACTGAAGCTTTCTTT.

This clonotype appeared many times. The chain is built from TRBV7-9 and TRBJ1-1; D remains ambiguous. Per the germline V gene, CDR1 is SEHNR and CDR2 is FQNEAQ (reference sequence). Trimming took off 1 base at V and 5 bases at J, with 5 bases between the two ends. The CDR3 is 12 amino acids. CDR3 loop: CASSLDLTEAFF. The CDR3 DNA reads TGTGCCAGCAGCTTAGATTTGACTGAAGCTTTCTTT.

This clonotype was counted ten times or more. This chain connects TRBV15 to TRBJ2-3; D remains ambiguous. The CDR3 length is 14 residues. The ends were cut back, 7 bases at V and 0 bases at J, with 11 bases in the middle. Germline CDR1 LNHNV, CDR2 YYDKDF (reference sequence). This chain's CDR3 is CATTLSQSTDTQYF. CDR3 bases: TGTGCCACCACGTTGTCACAGAGCACAGATACGCAGTATTTT. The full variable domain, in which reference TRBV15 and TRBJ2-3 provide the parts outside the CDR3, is DAMVIQNPRYQVTQFGKPVTLSCSQTLNHNVMYWYQQKSSQAPKLLFHYYDKDFNNEADTPDNFQSRRPNTSFCFLDIRSPGLGDTAMYLCATTLSQSTDTQYFGPGTRLTVL.

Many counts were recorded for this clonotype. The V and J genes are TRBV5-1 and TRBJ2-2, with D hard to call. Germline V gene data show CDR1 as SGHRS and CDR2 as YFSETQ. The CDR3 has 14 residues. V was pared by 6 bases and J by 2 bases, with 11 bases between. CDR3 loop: CASMQLANTGELFF. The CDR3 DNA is TGCGCCAGCATGCAGCTCGCAAACACCGGGGAGCTGTTTTTT.

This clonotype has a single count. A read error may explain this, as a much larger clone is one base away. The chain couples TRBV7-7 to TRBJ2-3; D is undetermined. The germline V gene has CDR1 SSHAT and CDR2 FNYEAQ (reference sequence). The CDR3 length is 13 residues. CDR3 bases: TGTGCCAGCCGCTTCTCCTCCACAGATACGCAGTATTTT. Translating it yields CASRFSSTDTQYF.

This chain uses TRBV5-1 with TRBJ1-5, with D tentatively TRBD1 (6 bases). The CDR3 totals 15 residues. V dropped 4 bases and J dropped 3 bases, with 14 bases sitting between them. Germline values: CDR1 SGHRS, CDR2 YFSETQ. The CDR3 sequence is CASSPETGNNQPQHF. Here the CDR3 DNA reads TGCGCCAGCAGCCCTGAGACAGGCAACAATCAGCCCCAGCATTTT.

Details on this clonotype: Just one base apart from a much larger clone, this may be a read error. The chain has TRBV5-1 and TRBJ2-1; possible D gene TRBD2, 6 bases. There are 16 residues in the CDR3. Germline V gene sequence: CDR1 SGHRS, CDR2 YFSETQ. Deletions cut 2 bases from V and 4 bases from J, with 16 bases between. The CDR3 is CASSFSAGPGYNEQFF. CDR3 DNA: TGCGCCAGCAGCTTCAGCGCGGGACCGGGGTACAATGAGCAGTTCTTC.

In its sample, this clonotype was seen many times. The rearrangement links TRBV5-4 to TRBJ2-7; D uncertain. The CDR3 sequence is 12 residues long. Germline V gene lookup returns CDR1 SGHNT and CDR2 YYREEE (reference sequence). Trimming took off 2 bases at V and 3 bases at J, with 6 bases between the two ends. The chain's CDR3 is CASSLSYYEQYF. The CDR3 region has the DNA TGTGCCAGCAGCTTATCGTACTACGAGCAGTACTTC.

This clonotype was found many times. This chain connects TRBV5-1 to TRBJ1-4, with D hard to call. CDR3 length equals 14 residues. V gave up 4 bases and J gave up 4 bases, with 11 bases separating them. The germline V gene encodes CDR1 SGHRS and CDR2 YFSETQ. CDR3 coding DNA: TGCGCCAGCAGCACCGGGGTGGGTAATGAAAAACTGTTTTTT. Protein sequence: CASSTGVGNEKLFF. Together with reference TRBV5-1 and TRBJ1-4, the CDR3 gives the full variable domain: KAGVTQTPRYLIKTRGQQVTLSCSPISGHRSVSWYQQTPGQGLQFLFEYFSETQRNKGNFPGRFSGRQFSNSRSEMNVSTLELGDSALYLCASSTGVGNEKLFFGSGTQLSVL.

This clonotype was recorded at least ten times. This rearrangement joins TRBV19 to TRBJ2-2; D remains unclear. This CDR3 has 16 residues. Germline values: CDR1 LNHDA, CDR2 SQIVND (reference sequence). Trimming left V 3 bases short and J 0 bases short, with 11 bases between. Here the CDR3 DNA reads TGTGCCAGTAGTATGAATGGCGGTTCGAACACCGGGGAGCTGTTTTTT. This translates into CASSMNGGSNTGELFF.

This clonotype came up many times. CDR3 sequence (DNA): TGCAGCGTTGAATTGGGGGCAGATACGCAGTATTTT. Its protein is CSVELGADTQYF. V is TRBV29-1 and J is TRBJ2-3; D might be TRBD1 or TRBD2, each matching 5 bases. Per germline, CDR1 SQVTM and CDR2 ANQGSEA. The CDR3 spans 12 residues. V lost 2 bases and J 4 bases, leaving 7 bases between the germline ends.

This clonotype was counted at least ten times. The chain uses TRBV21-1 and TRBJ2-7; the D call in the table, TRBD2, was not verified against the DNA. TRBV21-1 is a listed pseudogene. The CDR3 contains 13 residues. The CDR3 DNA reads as TGTGCCAGCAGCAAGATGACTAGCCGGAGGCAGTACTTC. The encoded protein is CASSKMTSRRQYF.

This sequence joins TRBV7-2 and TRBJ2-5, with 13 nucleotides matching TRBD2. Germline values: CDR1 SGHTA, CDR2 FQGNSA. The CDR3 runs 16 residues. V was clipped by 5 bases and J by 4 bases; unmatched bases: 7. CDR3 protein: CASSARLAGGLETQYF. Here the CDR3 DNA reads TGTGCCAGCAGCGCCCGACTAGCGGGAGGTCTAGAGACCCAGTACTTC.

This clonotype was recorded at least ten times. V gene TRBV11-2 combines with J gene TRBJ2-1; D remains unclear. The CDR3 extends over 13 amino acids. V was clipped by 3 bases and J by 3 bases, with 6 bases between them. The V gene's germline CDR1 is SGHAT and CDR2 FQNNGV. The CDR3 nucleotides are TGTGCCAGCAGCTTGAGGATCTACAATGAGCAGTTCTTC. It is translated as CASSLRIYNEQFF. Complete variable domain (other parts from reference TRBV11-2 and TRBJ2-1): EAGVAQSPRYKIIEKRQSVAFWCNPISGHATLYWYQQILGQGPKLLIQFQNNGVVDDSQLPKDRFSAERLKGVDSTLKIQPAKLEDSAVYLCASSLRIYNEQFFGPGTRLTVL.

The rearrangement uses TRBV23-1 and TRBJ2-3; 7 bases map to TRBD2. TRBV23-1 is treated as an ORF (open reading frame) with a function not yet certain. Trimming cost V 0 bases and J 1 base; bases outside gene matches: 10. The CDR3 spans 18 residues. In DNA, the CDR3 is TGCGCCAGCAGTCAATCCGGAAAGAAGCGGGACCGCACAGATACGCAGTATTTT. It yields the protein CASSQSGKKRDRTDTQYF.